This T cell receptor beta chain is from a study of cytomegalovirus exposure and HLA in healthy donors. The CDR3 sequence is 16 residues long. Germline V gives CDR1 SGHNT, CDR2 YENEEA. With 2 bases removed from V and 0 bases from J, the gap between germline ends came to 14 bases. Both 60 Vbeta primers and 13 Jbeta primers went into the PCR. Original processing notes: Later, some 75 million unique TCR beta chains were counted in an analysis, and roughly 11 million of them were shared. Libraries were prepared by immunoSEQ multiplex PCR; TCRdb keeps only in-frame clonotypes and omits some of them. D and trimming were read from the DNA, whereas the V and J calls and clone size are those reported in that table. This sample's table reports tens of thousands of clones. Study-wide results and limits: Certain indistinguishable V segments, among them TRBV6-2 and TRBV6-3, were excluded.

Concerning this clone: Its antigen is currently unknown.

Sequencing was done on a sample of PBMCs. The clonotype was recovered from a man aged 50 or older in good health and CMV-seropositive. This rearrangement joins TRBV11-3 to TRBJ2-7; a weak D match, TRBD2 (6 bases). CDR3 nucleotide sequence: TGTGCCAGCAGCTTATTCAGCCCCGGGAGCTCCTACGAGCAGTACTTC. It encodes CASSLFSPGSSYEQYF.